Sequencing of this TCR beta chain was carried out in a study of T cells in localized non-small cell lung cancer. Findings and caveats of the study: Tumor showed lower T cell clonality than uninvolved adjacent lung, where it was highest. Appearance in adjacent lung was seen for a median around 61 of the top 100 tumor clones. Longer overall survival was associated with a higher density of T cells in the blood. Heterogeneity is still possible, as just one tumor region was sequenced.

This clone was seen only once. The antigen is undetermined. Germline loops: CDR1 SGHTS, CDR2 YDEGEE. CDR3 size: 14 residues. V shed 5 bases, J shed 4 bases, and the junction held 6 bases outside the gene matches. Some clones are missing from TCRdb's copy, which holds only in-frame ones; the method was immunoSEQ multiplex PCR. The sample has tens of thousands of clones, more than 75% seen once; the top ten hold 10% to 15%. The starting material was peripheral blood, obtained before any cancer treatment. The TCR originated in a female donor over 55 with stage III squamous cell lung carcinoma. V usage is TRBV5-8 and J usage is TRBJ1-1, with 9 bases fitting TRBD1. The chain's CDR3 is CASRRTGVGTEAFF. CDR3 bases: TGTGCCAGCAGGAGGACAGGGGTCGGCACTGAAGCTTTCTTT.